A selection of T cell receptor beta chains follows, all from one sample in a study of memory CD4+ T cells and cytomegalovirus serostatus. TCRdb keeps only in-frame clones here, not all; method: immunoSEQ multiplex PCR. The table lists approximately 46,000 clones, over 70% of them singletons. The sample taken for sequencing was memory CD4+ T cells from blood. Receptor source: an adult in good health and CMV-seronegative. CDR3s include the opening cysteine and the closing phenylalanine or tryptophan. The D gene is left open where the match is weak. The listing skips clone size in some rows; elsewhere it reads once, few, many or a size class.

j_call d_call clone_size v_call cdr3_nt cdr3_aa
TRBJ1-2 TRBD1 medium-sized TRBV5-1 TGCGCCAGCAGCCGACAGGGCTCGAACTATGGCTACACCTTC CASSRQGSNYGYTF
TRBJ2-3 TRBD1 NA TRBV7-2 TGTGCCAGCAGCTTGCGCCAGGGGGCAGATACGCAGTATTTT CASSLRQGADTQYF
TRBJ2-3 TRBD2 NA TRBV29-1 TGCAGCGTCGCTAGCGGGTTGGATACGCAGTATTTT CSVASGLDTQYF
TRBJ2-5 NA NA TRBV5-1 TGCGCCAGCAGCGGAGGGAGCGACCAAGAGACCCAGTACTTC CASSGGSDQETQYF
TRBJ2-3 NA NA TRBV7-2 TGTGCCAGCAGCTTAGGGTGGGTCACAGATACGCAGTATTTT CASSLGWVTDTQYF
TRBJ1-1 NA few TRBV12-5 TGTGCTAGTGCCATGAACACTGAAGCTTTCTTT CASAMNTEAFF
TRBJ1-3 NA few TRBV5-1 TGCGCCAGCAAGGAACAGGGTGCTGGAAACACCATATATTTT CASKEQGAGNTIYF
TRBJ2-5 NA NA TRBV7-3 TGTGCCAGCAGCTATACCGGGACGCCACAAGAGACCCAGTACTTC CASSYTGTPQETQYF
TRBJ1-5 NA NA TRBV5-1 TGCGCCAGCAGCTTGGGTACCTTGACGGGGAATAGCAATCAGCCCCAGCATTTT CASSLGTLTGNSNQPQHF
TRBJ2-3 NA NA TRBV27 TGTGCCAGCAGATGGACCTTTAGCACAGATACGCAGTATTTT CASRWTFSTDTQYF
TRBJ1-5 NA few TRBV6-1 TGTGCCAGCAGTCCACAGGGTAGCAATCAGCCCCAGCATTTT CASSPQGSNQPQHF
TRBJ2-7 NA NA TRBV5-1 TGCGCCAGCAGCTTCGGCGGCAATCCCTCCTACGAGCAGTACTTC CASSFGGNPSYEQYF
TRBJ1-5 NA NA TRBV5-6 TGTGCCAGCAGCTCGTCTAAGCGACAGGCGGGAGGGCAGCCCCAGCATTTT CASSSSKRQAGGQPQHF
TRBJ1-4 NA NA TRBV18 TGTGCCAGCTCACAGGGAACTGGGGCAACTAATGAAAAACTGTTTTTT CASSQGTGATNEKLFF
TRBJ2-3 NA NA TRBV6-5 TGTGCCAGCAGTTACCTCGGGGGGCCGGGCACAGATACGCAGTATTTT CASSYLGGPGTDTQYF
TRBJ1-1 TRBD1 NA TRBV7-9 TGTGCCAGCAGCTTAGGAGTGGGCAGGGGGACTGAAGCTTTCTTT CASSLGVGRGTEAFF
TRBJ2-4 NA NA TRBV28 TGTGCCAGCAGCGCCGCTCAGGGGAATGACCTTAACATTCAGTACTTC CASSAAQGNDLNIQYF
TRBJ2-6 NA NA TRBV27 TGTGCCAGCAGAGGTTGGGTCTCTGGGGCCAACGTCCTGACTTTC CASRGWVSGANVLTF
TRBJ2-3 TRBD2 NA TRBV30 TGTGCCTGGAGTAAAGGACTAGCGGGGAGCACAGATACGCAGTATTTT CAWSKGLAGSTDTQYF
TRBJ2-3 TRBD2 few TRBV2 TGTGCCAGCAGTGAACTAGCGGTCACAGATACGCAGTATTTT CASSELAVTDTQYF
TRBJ2-3 NA NA TRBV4-2 TGTGCCAGCAGCCAAGATCCCCTCACGGGGAGCACAGATACGCAGTATTTT CASSQDPLTGSTDTQYF
TRBJ2-7 NA medium-sized TRBV27 TGTGCCAGCAGACTAACGGACCTACTCTCCTACGAGCAGTACTTC CASRLTDLLSYEQYF
TRBJ1-2 TRBD1 NA TRBV19 TGTGCCAGTCAGCACCGGGACAGGGGCGCGCGGGGCTACACCTTC CASQHRDRGARGYTF
TRBJ2-2 TRBD1 NA TRBV10-3 TGTGCCATCAGTGCGGGACAGGAAAGTCCGGAGCTGTTTTTT CAISAGQESPELFF
TRBJ2-6 NA NA TRBV28 TGTGCCAGCACGAAGGCAACTGGGGCCAACGTCCTGACTTTC CASTKATGANVLTF
TRBJ1-1 NA NA TRBV6-1 TGTGCCAGCAGGGACACCCTGAACACTGAAGCTTTCTTT CASRDTLNTEAFF
TRBJ1-1 NA NA TRBV7-9 TGTGCCAGCAGCCCTTGGGGGCCCGAAGCTTTCTTT CASSPWGPEAFF
TRBJ2-3 NA NA TRBV11-2 TGTGCCAGCAGCCTGCGGGGGCCCAGCACAGATACGCAGTATTTT CASSLRGPSTDTQYF
TRBJ2-7 TRBD2 NA TRBV9 TGTGCCAGCAGCGTTAGCGGGTCGGCTTCCTACGAGCAGTACTTC CASSVSGSASYEQYF
TRBJ1-1 NA NA TRBV11-1 TGTGCCAGCAGCTCGGGACCGGGCTACACTGAAGCTTTCTTT CASSSGPGYTEAFF
TRBJ1-1 NA NA TRBV21-1 TGTGCCAGCCGAGGAGTCCTTAACACTGAAGCTTTCTTT CASRGVLNTEAFF
TRBJ1-5 NA NA TRBV7-2 TGTGCCAGCAGCTTATCCCCAGAAAATCAGCCCCAGCATTTT CASSLSPENQPQHF
TRBJ1-1 NA few TRBV6-6 TGTGCCAGCAGTCAAACCGGGATTCCTTTCACTGAAGCTTTCTTT CASSQTGIPFTEAFF
TRBJ2-1 NA NA TRBV4-1 TGCGCCAGCAGCCAAGATGGCTTCGGGGGGCCACCATACAATGAGCAGTTCTTC CASSQDGFGGPPYNEQFF
TRBJ1-2 NA once TRBV10-3 TGTGCCAGCAGTACGTCTAATTTACAGGGCGATGGCTACACCTTC CASSTSNLQGDGYTF
TRBJ1-2 NA NA TRBV19 TGTGCCAGTAGTATGATGGGGTTCTATGGCTACACCTTC CASSMMGFYGYTF
TRBJ1-1 NA once TRBV11-2 TGTGCCAGCAGCTTAGATACTGGATTTAACACTGAAGCTTTCTTT CASSLDTGFNTEAFF
TRBJ1-5 NA NA TRBV27 TGTGCCAGCAGTTCCTTGTCGGCCCAGGATGGGCAGCCCCAGCATTTT CASSSLSAQDGQPQHF
TRBJ2-2 NA NA TRBV7-2 TGTGCCAGCAGCAACCGTTTCAGGGCTGACACCGGGGAGCTGTTTTTT CASSNRFRADTGELFF
TRBJ1-1 NA NA TRBV14 TGTGCCAGCAGCCAAGCTCCGGCGTGGAACACTGAAGCTTTCTTT CASSQAPAWNTEAFF
TRBJ2-5 TRBD1 NA TRBV23-1 TGCGCCAGCAGTCATCCGGGACAGGGCTATTTTCAAGAGACCCAGTACTTC CASSHPGQGYFQETQYF
TRBJ1-5 TRBD1 NA TRBV7-2 TGTGCCAGCACCGTTGACAGGGAACAGCCCCAGCATTTT CASTVDREQPQHF
TRBJ2-3 NA NA TRBV5-1 TGCGCCAGCAGCCCACTCGCAGGACCTGCAGATACGCAGTATTTT CASSPLAGPADTQYF
TRBJ1-5 NA few TRBV18 TGTGCCAGCGATGCGGGTGGCAATCAGCCCCAGCATTTT CASDAGGNQPQHF
TRBJ2-3 NA NA TRBV19 TGTGCCAGTAGTCTAGGGCTCGCAGATACGCAGTATTTT CASSLGLADTQYF
TRBJ1-2 TRBD1 NA TRBV7-2 TGTGCCAGCAGCTCCAGGACAGGGGACCCTGGCTACACCTTC CASSSRTGDPGYTF
TRBJ1-2 TRBD1 NA TRBV27 TGTGCCAGCAGTTTATCCGCTCCGACAGGGGGCGCAGACTATGGCTACACCTTC CASSLSAPTGGADYGYTF
TRBJ1-1 TRBD1 NA TRBV7-6 TGTGCCAGCAGCTTAGTGAGGAGGGGGCTCGACACTGAAGCTTTCTTT CASSLVRRGLDTEAFF
TRBJ2-7 NA NA TRBV4-2 TGTGCCAGCAGCCAGCAGTTCGGGACTGGAGCCTACGAGCAGTACTTC CASSQQFGTGAYEQYF
TRBJ2-1 NA NA TRBV6-6 TGTGCCAGCAGTTACGGGTTGACCGTCTACAATGAGCAGTTCTTC CASSYGLTVYNEQFF
TRBJ2-5 NA NA TRBV18 TGTGCCAGCTCACCCTCCCAGCGGAACCAAGAGACCCAGTACTTC CASSPSQRNQETQYF
TRBJ1-2 NA few TRBV19 TGTGCCAGTAGTATCCGTGACAGGTCCTCCTACACCTTC CASSIRDRSSYTF